This passage covers 21 T cell receptor beta chains from one sample sequenced in a study of tumor and adjacent non-tumor tissue in lung cancer. The template was RNA from unsorted bulk tissue. TCRbeta libraries were built with three rounds of nested PCR, modified from ARM-PCR. TCRdb processed the multiplex PCR reads anew with MiXCR; each CDR3 protein has one entry. The sample lists approximately 71,000 distinct CDR3 sequences; roughly 60% were seen once. The sequenced sample was lung tumor tissue. All receptors derive from a man aged 45-60 years with non-small cell lung cancer.

The chain couples TRBV11-2 to TRBJ2-4, with D tentatively TRBD1 (6 bases). CDR3 size: 13 residues. Trimming took off 5 bases at V and 10 bases at J, with 15 bases between the two ends. Germline V gene data show CDR1 as SGHAT and CDR2 as FQNNGV. This CDR3 reads CASSRDRNGIQYF. CDR3 DNA: TGTGCCAGCAGCCGAGACAGGAATGGTATTCAGTACTTC. Together with reference TRBV11-2 and TRBJ2-4, the CDR3 gives the full variable domain: EAGVAQSPRYKIIEKRQSVAFWCNPISGHATLYWYQQILGQGPKLLIQFQNNGVVDDSQLPKDRFSAERLKGVDSTLKIQPAKLEDSAVYLCASSRDRNGIQYFGAGTRLSVL.

The chain links TRBV6-1 to TRBJ2-3; the match to TRBD2 covers 9 bases. There are 15 residues in the CDR3. Germline V lookup: CDR1 MNHNS, CDR2 SASEGT. The junction had 3 bases not matched to a gene; V was cut back by 3 bases and J by 2 bases. Here the CDR3 DNA reads TGTGCCAGCAGTGACAGACTAGCGGCCACAGATACGCAGTATTTT. Residues: CASSDRLAATDTQYF.

This clonotype was seen ten or more times. The rearrangement uses TRBV29-1 and TRBJ2-1; D not certain. Per germline, CDR1 SQVTM and CDR2 ANQGSEA. The V and J ends lost 6 bases and 0 bases respectively, with 6 bases between them. The CDR3 consists of 12 residues. CDR3 in DNA: TGCAGCGTCGCGAGCTCCTACAATGAGCAGTTCTTC. It is translated as CSVASSYNEQFF.

Concerning this clonotype: A read error is likely, as this CDR3 ends without the conserved phenylalanine or tryptophan. The DNA is left out, because the CDR3 cannot be placed on it with certainty; the CDR3 is given as TCRdb lists it. The chain employs TRBV29-1 and TRBJ1-2; no DNA check was done on the table's D call, TRBD1. Germline V gives CDR1 SQVTM, CDR2 ANQGSEA. 12 amino acids form the CDR3, both terminal residues included. CDR3: CSAGTDLYGYTL.

This clonotype was found a few times. Germline is not matched at one junction end, which may reflect a read error. The gene calls are TRBV20-1 and TRBJ2-1; 7 nucleotides agree with TRBD2. The CDR3 extends over 18 amino acids. Germline CDR1 is DFQATT and CDR2 is SNEGSKA (reference sequence). CDR3: CSVREPPRGRSSYNEQFF. As DNA, the CDR3 is TGCAGTGTTAGAGAACCCCCTCGCGGGAGAAGCTCCTACAATGAGCAGTTCTTC.

A word on this clonotype: The CDR3 ends on some other residue instead of the conserved phenylalanine or tryptophan, so this is likely a read error. This CDR3 reads CASSPPPHSGRSYEQYL. The CDR3, as DNA: TGTGCCAGCAGCCCACCGCCCCATTCTGGCAGATCCTACGAGCAGTACCTC. This chain uses TRBV7-9 with TRBJ2-7; D unclear. V was pared by 5 bases and J by 1 base, with 21 bases between. CDR3 size: 17 residues. CDR1 and CDR2 (germline): SEHNR, FQNEAQ (reference sequence).

Worth noting for this clonotype: In this CDR3 the conserved last residue, phenylalanine or tryptophan, is missing, so a read error is likely. The DNA is left out, because the CDR3 cannot be placed on it with certainty; the CDR3 is given as TCRdb lists it. The chain recombines TRBV11-1 with TRBJ1-1. The CDR3 contains 12 residues when both ends are counted. Looked up from germline, CDR1 is SGHAT and CDR2 is FQDESV (reference sequence). The CDR3 spells CASSLAGSEAYY.

The rearrangement links TRBV12-3 or TRBV12-4 to TRBJ1-2; D unclear. The CDR3 sequence is 15 residues long. The CDR3 spells CTGSLWTGAGYGYTF. DNA for the CDR3: TGTACCGGCAGTTTATGGACGGGAGCCGGGTATGGCTACACCTTC.

About this clonotype itself: At one end, the junction sequence differs from germline, possibly due to a read error. The chain couples TRBV14 to TRBJ1-2, with D perhaps matching TRBD1 (5 bases). The CDR3 runs 13 residues. Germline V gene sequence: CDR1 SGHDN, CDR2 FVKESK. The CDR3 sequence: CASSPEDRYGCAF. In DNA, the CDR3 is TGTGCCAGCAGCCCAGAAGACAGATATGGCTGCGCCTTC.

This clonotype appeared once. The junction differs from germline at one of its ends, possibly a read error. This chain's CDR3 is CSVDMGTDAQYF. Written as DNA, the CDR3 is TGCAGCGTTGACATGGGCACAGATGCGCAGTATTTT. V gene TRBV29-1 combines with J gene TRBJ2-3; D gene ambiguous. Germline V gene sequence: CDR1 SQVTM, CDR2 ANQGSEA. CDR3 size: 12 residues.

On this clonotype itself: The junction differs from germline at one of its ends, possibly a read error. The chain is built from TRBV24-1 and TRBJ2-6; D is perhaps TRBD2 (7 bases). CDR3 length: 19 residues. Germline V gene data show CDR1 as KGHDR and CDR2 as SFDVKD. CDR3 in DNA: TGTGCCACCAGTGTTACGGGGAGGGGGTCCCCCTCTGGGGCCAACGTGCTGACTTTC. Its protein is CATSVTGRGSPSGANVLTF.

The sample holds a few counts of this clonotype. The chain carries TRBV5-1 and TRBJ2-3; 7 bases match TRBD2. There are 14 residues in the CDR3. The germline V gene has CDR1 SGHRS and CDR2 YFSETQ. J gave up 11 bases and V 3 bases, and 12 bases lay outside the gene matches. CDR3 amino acids: CASSSGTRGEEQYF. CDR3 bases: TGCGCCAGCAGCTCCGGGACCCGGGGGGAAGAGCAGTATTTT.

This clonotype has a single count. At one end, the junction sequence differs from germline, possibly due to a read error. The V gene is TRBV29-1, the J gene TRBJ2-7; D remains unclear. The germline V gene encodes CDR1 SQVTM and CDR2 ANQGSEA. The CDR3 extends over 11 amino acids. The CDR3 is CSVALNYEQYF. The CDR3 DNA reads as TGCAGCGTTGCCCTAAACTACGAGCAATACTTC.

Turning to this clonotype: Compared with germline, one end of the junction differs, possibly owing to a read error. The chain carries TRBV10-3 and TRBJ2-7, with TRBD1 matching over 10 bases. CDR1 ENHRY and CDR2 SYGVKD come from the germline V gene. The CDR3 loop spans 13 amino acids. The CDR3 region has the DNA TGTGCCACGGCGGGACAGGGGAACCACGAGCAGCACTTC. It encodes CATAGQGNHEQHF.

Concerning this clonotype: A read error may produce the germline difference seen at one junction end. V gene TRBV10-2 combines with J gene TRBJ2-7; 7 bases are a match to TRBD1. In germline, CDR1 is WSHSY, CDR2 SAAADI. The CDR3 totals 16 residues. In DNA, the CDR3 is TGCGCCAGCAGTGAGTCACCCGGACAGGCTACTTACGACCAGTACTTC. Residues: CASSESPGQATYDQYF.

To note about this clonotype: This may stem from a read error, because a much larger clone lies one nucleotide away. This chain uses TRBV6-2 or TRBV6-3 with TRBJ1-5; unclear D gene. The CDR3 consists of 14 residues. CDR1 and CDR2 (germline): MNHEY, SVGEGT. CDR3 sequence: CARSYQYSNQPQHF. In nucleotides, the CDR3 is TGTGCCAGGAGTTATCAGTATAGCAATCAGCCCCAGCATTTT.

This clonotype was found many times. The gene calls are TRBV10-2 and TRBJ2-7, with D possibly TRBD2 on 5 matching bases. CDR1 is WSHSY and CDR2 is SAAADI in the germline V gene. Deletions cut 2 bases from V and 0 bases from J, with 8 bases between. This CDR3 has 14 amino acids. CDR3 in amino acids: CASSELGSSYEQYF. The DNA for the CDR3 is TGCGCCAGCAGTGAGCTAGGGAGCTCCTACGAGCAGTACTTC.

On this clonotype: The CDR3 end shows no conserved phenylalanine or tryptophan, and so a read error is likely. The CDR3 nucleotides are TGCGCCAGCAGCTTAGGTTTCGGGCCAACCGGGGGCTACACCCTC. As protein: CASSLGFGPTGGYTL. This sequence joins TRBV7-9 and TRBJ1-2; D is unclear. This CDR3 has 15 amino acids. CDR1 is SEHNR, CDR2 FQNEAQ, per germline (reference sequence).

This clonotype appeared many times. This rearrangement joins TRBV6-6 to TRBJ2-3; 8 positions agree with TRBD2. Germline CDR1 and CDR2: MNHNY and SVGAGI (reference sequence). V shed 0 bases, J shed 5 bases, and the junction held 7 bases outside the gene matches. The CDR3 consists of 16 residues. CDR3 DNA: TGTGCCAGCAGTTACTCGGAGCGGGAGCAGGGAGATACGCAGTATTTT. Translating it yields CASSYSEREQGDTQYF.

Concerning this clonotype itself: The final CDR3 position lacks the conserved phenylalanine or tryptophan, pointing to a likely read error. The chain's CDR3 is CASRRSGSNDEQFS. The CDR3 bases are TGTGCCAGCAGGCGTAGCGGGAGCAATGATGAGCAGTTCTCC. The rearrangement uses TRBV5-4 and TRBJ2-1, with 9 bases fitting TRBD2. The trim removed 5 bases at V and 8 bases at J, leaving 8 bases unmatched. The germline CDR1 and CDR2 sequences are SGHNT and YYREEE (reference sequence). This CDR3 has 14 amino acids.

With regard to this clonotype: Its ends do not fully match the called genes, so a read error is possible. The chain couples TRBV4-2 to TRBJ2-3; D is perhaps TRBD2 (5 bases). The CDR3 consists of 15 residues. Germline-derived CDR1 and CDR2 are LGHNA and YNFKEQ. CDR3 residues: CAGSQDWFRGDTQYF. The CDR3, as DNA: TGTGCCGGCAGCCAAGACTGGTTCCGGGGAGACACGCAGTATTTT.